This T cell receptor (beta chain) was sequenced for a study of blood T cell repertoires in COVID-19 (TCRdb year 2020). Background on the whole study: The collaborator samples originated in the United States, Italy and Spain and spanned the acute and convalescent phases of COVID-19. The prospective study material was composed of cDNA or gDNA derived from T cells, B-cell-depleted T cells, or PBMCs. The dataset comprised deeply sampled blood TCRbeta repertoires from subjects exposed to, actively infected with, or recovered from COVID-19. The repertoires were made available in a free public database intended to serve as a resource for research on the immune response to SARS-CoV-2. Samples were obtained from the ongoing ImmuneRACE study (first 160 participants) and from over 1,000 subjects provided by 6 global collaborators. A de-identified subject ID, COVID-19 status, age in years and sex were almost always included in the sample metadata. Where available, HLA class I and class II types were taken from metadata supplied by the sample provider and were not determined by assay-based typing. What the study reported, not specific to this receptor: Clinical and demographic metadata were provided uncurated, with the amount varying by source and participant.

Whole blood was collected in K2EDTA tubes by collaborating institutions according to the institutions' own protocols. Collaborator samples were shipped for TCRbeta analysis as frozen whole blood, isolated PBMCs, or DNA extracted from either sample type. TCRbeta CDR3 regions were amplified from genomic DNA by means of the immunoSEQ Assay, a bias-controlled multiplex PCR. The authors' pipeline ran thus. Within the assay, amplification of reference gene primers was used to estimate how many nucleated cells each sample contained. To quantify the absolute abundance of each unique TCRbeta CDR3 rearrangement, sequence reads were collapsed and filtered. For each sample, productive Simpson clonality was calculated as the square root of Simpson's diversity index over productive rearrangements. TCRdb's version of the immuneACCESS table is confined to in-frame rearrangements and falls short of the full clone set. An unresolved V gene accounts for under half of the shortfall where checked; the remainder is of unknown origin. V, J and clone size are those of that table, while D and trimming were read from the DNA. The table for this sample lists about 180,000 clones; about four fifths of them were counted only once. The ten largest clones capture 6.5% of the sample.

On this clone: Its recognized antigen is unknown. Qualities for individual bases were not recorded, and no much larger clone is one base off.

From its cysteine to its phenylalanine, the CDR3 spans 12 amino acids. Only the CDR3 DNA stays, 36 bases, in frame from base 1. Based on the germline V gene (reference sequence), the CDR1 and CDR2 sequences are LGHDT and YNNKEL. V is reduced by 4 bases and J by 9 bases, leaving a spacing of 10 bases between them. The TCR sequence derives from a man in his 70s with active or convalescent COVID-19. The rearrangement joined TRBV3-1 (or the pseudogene TRBV3-2) to TRBJ2-1; the best D guess is TRBD2, with 5 bases matching. The sample was peripheral blood. Here the CDR3 is given as CASSPYEGEQFF. The nucleotide sequence reads TGTGCCAGCAGCCCTTATGAGGGTGAGCAGTTCTTC.